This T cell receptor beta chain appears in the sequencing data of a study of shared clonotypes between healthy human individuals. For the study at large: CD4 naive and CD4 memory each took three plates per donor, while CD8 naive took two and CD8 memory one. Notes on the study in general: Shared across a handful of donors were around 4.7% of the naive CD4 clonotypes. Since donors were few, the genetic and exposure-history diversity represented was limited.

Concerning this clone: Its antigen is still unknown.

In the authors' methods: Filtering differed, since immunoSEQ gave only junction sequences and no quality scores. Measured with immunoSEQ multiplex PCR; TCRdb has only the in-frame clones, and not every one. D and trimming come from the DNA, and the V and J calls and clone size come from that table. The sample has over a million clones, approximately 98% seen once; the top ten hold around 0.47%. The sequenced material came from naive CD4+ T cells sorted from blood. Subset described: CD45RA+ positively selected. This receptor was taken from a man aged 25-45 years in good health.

In DNA, the CDR3 is TGTGCCAGCAGTCCCGAGACAGGGGGCGGCATCAGGCAGCCCCAGCATTTT. Protein: CASSPETGGGIRQPQHF. V usage is TRBV27 and J usage is TRBJ1-5; 10 bases map to TRBD1. The V gene's germline CDR1 is MNHEY and CDR2 SMNVEV (reference sequence). The junction had 14 bases not matched to a gene; V was cut back by 5 bases and J by 7 bases. This CDR3 region has 17 residues.